This TCR beta chain was captured by sequencing in a study of cytomegalovirus exposure and HLA in healthy donors. Whole-study findings and limits: With high specificity and sensitivity, the classifier reportedly diagnosed cytomegalovirus status. Analyzed later, association rates of TCRs varied across HLA loci, with DRB1 most and HLA-C fewest.

Notes on this clone: Its antigen is not identified.

Amplification used 60 Vbeta primers and 13 Jbeta primers. TCRdb's copy holds only in-frame clones and misses some; the assay was immunoSEQ multiplex PCR. The sample includes 90,000 to 110,000 clones, 78% of them seen just once. The sequencing sample was made of PBMCs. This TCR came from a male donor in good health and CMV-seronegative.

CDR3 sequence: CASIGTDGKDTQYF. Here the CDR3 DNA reads TGTGCCAGCATCGGAACAGACGGAAAAGATACGCAGTATTTT. The chain employs TRBV28 and TRBJ2-3; D is unclear. Deletions cut 7 bases from V and 5 bases from J, with 16 bases between. CDR1 is MDHEN and CDR2 is SYDVKM in the germline V gene. This CDR3 has 14 residues.